A single T cell receptor beta chain is shown here with its context. The libraries were made with immunoSEQ v3. Sequenced by immunoSEQ multiplex PCR; TCRdb stores in-frame clones only, minus some. The sample has 20,000 to 30,000 clones, roughly 63% seen once. The time point is: pre-treatment sample, taken before nivolumab and TIL therapy. Tumor tissue came from excised metastases, mostly pleural nodules or supraclavicular lymph nodes. The data derive from a study of TIL therapy for anti-PD-1-resistant metastatic lung cancer. The germline V gene encodes CDR1 SGHVS and CDR2 FQNEAQ. The CDR3 has 15 amino acids. The ends lost 4 bases at V and 4 bases at J; junction bases unmatched: 9.

The chain recombines TRBV7-8 with TRBJ1-1; 7 nucleotides line up with TRBD1. This specimen consisted of tumor tissue, obtained at baseline. This sequence originates from a woman aged 25 to 80 with non-small cell lung cancer. CDR3: CASSSTGVGVTEAFF. The DNA of the CDR3 is TGTGCCAGCAGCTCAACAGGGGTTGGGGTCACTGAAGCTTTCTTT.